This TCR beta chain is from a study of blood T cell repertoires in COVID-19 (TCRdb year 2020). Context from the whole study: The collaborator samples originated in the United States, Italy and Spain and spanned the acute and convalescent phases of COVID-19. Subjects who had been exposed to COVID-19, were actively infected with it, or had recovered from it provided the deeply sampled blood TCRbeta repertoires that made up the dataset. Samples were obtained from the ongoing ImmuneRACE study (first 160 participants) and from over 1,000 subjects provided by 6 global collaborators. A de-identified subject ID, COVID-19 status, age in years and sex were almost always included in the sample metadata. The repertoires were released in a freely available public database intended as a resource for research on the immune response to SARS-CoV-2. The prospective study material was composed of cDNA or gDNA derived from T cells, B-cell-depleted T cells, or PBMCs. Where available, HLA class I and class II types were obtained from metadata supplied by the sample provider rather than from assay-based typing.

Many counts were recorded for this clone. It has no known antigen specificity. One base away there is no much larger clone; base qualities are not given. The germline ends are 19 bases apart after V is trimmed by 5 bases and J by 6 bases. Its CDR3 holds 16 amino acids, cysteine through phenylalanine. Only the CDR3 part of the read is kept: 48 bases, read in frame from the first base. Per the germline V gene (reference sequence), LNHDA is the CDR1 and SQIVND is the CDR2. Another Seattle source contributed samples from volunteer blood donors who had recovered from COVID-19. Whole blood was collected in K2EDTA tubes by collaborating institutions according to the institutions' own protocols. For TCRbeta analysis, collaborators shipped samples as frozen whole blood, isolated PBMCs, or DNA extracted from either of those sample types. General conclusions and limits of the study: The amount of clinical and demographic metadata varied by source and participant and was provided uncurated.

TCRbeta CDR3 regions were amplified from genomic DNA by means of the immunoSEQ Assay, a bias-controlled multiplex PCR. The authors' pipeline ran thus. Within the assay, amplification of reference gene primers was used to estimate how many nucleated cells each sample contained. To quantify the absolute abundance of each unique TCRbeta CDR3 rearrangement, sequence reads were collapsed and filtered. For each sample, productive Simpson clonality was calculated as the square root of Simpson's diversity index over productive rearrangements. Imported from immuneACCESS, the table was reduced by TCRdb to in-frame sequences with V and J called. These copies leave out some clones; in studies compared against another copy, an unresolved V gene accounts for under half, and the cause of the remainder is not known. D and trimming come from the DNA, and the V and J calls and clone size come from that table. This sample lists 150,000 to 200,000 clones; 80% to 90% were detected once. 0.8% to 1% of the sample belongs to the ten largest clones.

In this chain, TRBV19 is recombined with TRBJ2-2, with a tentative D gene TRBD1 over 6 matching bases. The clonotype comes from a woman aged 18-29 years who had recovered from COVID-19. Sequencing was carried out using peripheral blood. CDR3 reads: CASSPVSLGAAGELFF. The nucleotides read TGTGCCAGTAGTCCCGTGAGTCTGGGGGCGGCCGGGGAGCTGTTTTTT.